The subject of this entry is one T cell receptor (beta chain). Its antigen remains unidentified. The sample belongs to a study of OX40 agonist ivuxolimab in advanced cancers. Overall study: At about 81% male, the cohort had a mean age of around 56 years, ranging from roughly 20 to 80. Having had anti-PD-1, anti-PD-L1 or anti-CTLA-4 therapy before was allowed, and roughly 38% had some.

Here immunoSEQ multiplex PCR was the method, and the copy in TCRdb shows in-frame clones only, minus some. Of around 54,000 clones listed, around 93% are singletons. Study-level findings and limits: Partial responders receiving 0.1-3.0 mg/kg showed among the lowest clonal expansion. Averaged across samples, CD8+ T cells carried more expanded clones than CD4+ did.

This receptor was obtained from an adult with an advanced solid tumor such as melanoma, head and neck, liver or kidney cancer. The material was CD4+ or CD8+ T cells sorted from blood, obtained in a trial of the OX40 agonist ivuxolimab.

CDR3 bases: TGTGCCACCAGCAGATCGGGGGGACGTTACAATGAGCAGTTCTTC. Residues: CATSRSGGRYNEQFF. This chain connects TRBV15 to TRBJ2-1; 7 bases map to TRBD2. The CDR3 consists of 15 residues. Germline-derived CDR1 and CDR2 are LNHNV and YYDKDF (reference sequence). Trimming took 2 bases from V and 4 from J; bases not matched to a gene: 5. Complete variable domain (other parts from reference TRBV15 and TRBJ2-1): DAMVIQNPRYQVTQFGKPVTLSCSQTLNHNVMYWYQQKSSQAPKLLFHYYDKDFNNEADTPDNFQSRRPNTSFCFLDIRSPGLGDTAMYLCATSRSGGRYNEQFFGPGTRLTVL.